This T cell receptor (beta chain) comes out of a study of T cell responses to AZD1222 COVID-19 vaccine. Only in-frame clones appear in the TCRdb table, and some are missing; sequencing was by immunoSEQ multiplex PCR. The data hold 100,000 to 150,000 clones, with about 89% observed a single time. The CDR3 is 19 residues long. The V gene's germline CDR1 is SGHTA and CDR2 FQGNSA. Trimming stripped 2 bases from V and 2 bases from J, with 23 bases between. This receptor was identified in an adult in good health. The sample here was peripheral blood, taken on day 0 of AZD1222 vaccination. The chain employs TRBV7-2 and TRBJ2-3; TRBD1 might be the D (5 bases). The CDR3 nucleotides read TGTGCCAGCAGCTTAATCTTTCCCGGTCAGGGCCAGGCCACAGATACGCAGTATTTT. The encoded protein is CASSLIFPGQGQATDTQYF. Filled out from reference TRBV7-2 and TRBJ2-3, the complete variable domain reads GAGVSQSPSNKVTEKGKDVELRCDPISGHTALYWYRQSLGQGLEFLIYFQGNSAPDKSGLPSDRFSAERTGGSVSTLTIQRTQQEDSAVYLCASSLIFPGQGQATDTQYFGPGTRLTVL.